A selection of T cell receptor beta chains follows, all from one sample in a study of long-term antiretroviral therapy in people with HIV. The repertoire was sequenced with immunoSEQ multiplex PCR; TCRdb's copy has only in-frame clones and lacks some. The sample lists 25,000 to 35,000 clones, approximately 96% occurring once. The starting material was unsorted PBMCs, obtained around 6.6 years after starting antiretroviral therapy. Every receptor here comes from a man younger than 45 with HIV. The CDR3 runs from the conserved cysteine through the conserved F or W. The D gene is left open where the match is weak. Only part of the rows carry a size: once, few, many, or a class if the clone is expanded.

TRBJ2-3 | - | - | TRBV14 | TGTGCCAGCAGCCAAGGTCGGGGAGTTAGGCATACGCAGTATTTT | CASSQGRGVRHTQYF
TRBJ2-7 | - | - | TRBV2 | TGTGCCAGCAGTGAAGCGGGAACAGAGGGCGAGCAGTACTTC | CASSEAGTEGEQYF
TRBJ1-2 | - | - | TRBV7-9 | TGTGCCAGCAGCTTGGCCCGTATAAGGGATGGCTACACCTTC | CASSLARIRDGYTF
TRBJ1-1 | - | - | TRBV7-8 | TGTGCCAGCAGCTTAGAAGGGGGAGATGGGAACACTGAAGCTTTCTTT | CASSLEGGDGNTEAFF
TRBJ2-7 | - | - | TRBV28 | TGTGCCAGCACCCCGGCGAGGGACTACGAGCAGTACTTC | CASTPARDYEQYF
TRBJ1-5 | - | - | TRBV6-1 | TGTGCCAGCAGACCACGGACGTGGAGCAATCAGCCCCAGCATTTT | CASRPRTWSNQPQHF
TRBJ1-1 | - | - | TRBV6-5 | TGTGCCAGCAGTCAGAGAAACACTGAAGCTTTCTTT | CASSQRNTEAFF
TRBJ2-5 | TRBD2 | - | TRBV11-2 | TGTGCCAGCAGCTTAGGTTCCGGGGGGGCAGGGGAGACCCAGTACTTC | CASSLGSGGAGETQYF
TRBJ2-2 | - | - | TRBV7-9 | TGTGCCAGCATTACAACCCAGGCTAAGGACGTCACCGGGGAGCTGTTTTTT | CASITTQAKDVTGELFF
TRBJ2-7 | - | once | TRBV7-2 | TGTGCCAGCAGCTTAACAGGCAAGGGCTACGAGCAGTACTTC | CASSLTGKGYEQYF
TRBJ1-2 | - | - | TRBV6-4 | TGTGCCAGCAGTGACGACCGACAGCCTGGGGGCTATGGCTACACCTTC | CASSDDRQPGGYGYTF
TRBJ1-1 | TRBD1 | - | TRBV11-2 | TGTGCCAGCAGCTTCTCCCAGGGGGCGAACACTGAAGCTTTCTTT | CASSFSQGANTEAFF
TRBJ2-3 | - | - | TRBV20-1 | TGCAGTGCCCACACAGATACGCAGTATTTT | CSAHTDTQYF
TRBJ2-2 | - | - | TRBV7-6 | TGTGCCAGCAGCTCCGGTCGGGGGCGGGAGAACACCGGGGAGCTGTTTTTT | CASSSGRGRENTGELFF